The 27 T cell receptor beta chains reported below all come from one sample, sequenced in a study of beta chain features in type 1 diabetes listed by TCRdb under 2018. Results and caveats for the whole study, not just this receptor: A moderate but significant shortening of TCRB CDR3 length was observed in type 1 diabetes patients in all four CD4+ subsets.

No antigens are known for them. The library came from the immunoSEQ multiplex PCR assay. All of the isolated RNA was reverse transcribed with the High Capacity cDNA Reverse Transcription Kit, so expressed TCRB transcripts were sequenced. TCRdb took over this immuneACCESS table, retaining in-frame rearrangements with V and J assigned. Such tables are incomplete; in checked studies, under half of the missing clones stem from an unresolved V gene, and the remainder is unexplained. For this sample the table gives about 300,000 clones, of which approximately 13% were detected only once. The ten largest clones represent roughly 0.015% of the sample. The sample taken for sequencing was naive CD4+ T cells from blood. Explained via the paper, the cell subset or site label denotes: true naive CD4+ T cells. These receptors were obtained from a woman younger than 30 with type 1 diabetes.

CDR3 protein: CASSLTPRPGLADDEQFF. Written as DNA, the CDR3 is TGTGCCAGCAGCTTAACCCCACGCCCCGGACTAGCGGACGATGAGCAGTTCTTC. This chain uses TRBV7-3 with TRBJ2-1; TRBD2 aligns across 10 bases. Germline-derived CDR1 and CDR2 are SGHTA and FQGTGA. This CDR3 contains 18 residues. V dropped 0 bases and J dropped 8; count of bases not matched to a gene: 13.

This clone was found a few times. The chain joins TRBV13 to TRBJ1-1; 7 bases agree with TRBD1. CDR1 and CDR2 from the germline V gene are PRHDT and FYEKMQ (reference sequence). The V gene end was trimmed by 0 bases and the J gene end by 7 bases; junction bases not matched to a gene: 11. The CDR3 has 16 residues. In DNA form, the CDR3 reads TGTGCCAGCAGCTTAGGCAAGGGACGGAGGGGGCTTGAAGCTTTCTTT. Encoded protein: CASSLGKGRRGLEAFF.

The chain combines TRBV5-1 with TRBJ1-2, with a possible D match to TRBD1 (5 bases). Per germline, CDR1 SGHRS and CDR2 YFSETQ. The V end lost 0 bases, the J end lost 3 bases, and 12 bases lay between the germline ends. There are 15 residues in the CDR3. Here the CDR3 reads CASSLAGRPDYGYTF. The CDR3, as DNA: TGCGCCAGCAGCTTGGCAGGGCGCCCGGACTATGGCTACACCTTC.

This clone was counted between two and nine times. This rearrangement joins TRBV12-5 to TRBJ2-1; TRBD2 might be the D (6 bases). The CDR3 covers 17 residues. V shed 4 bases and J shed 2 bases, with 18 bases lying between them. Germline CDR1 reads LGHNT; CDR2 reads FRNRAP. The CDR3 bases are TGTGCTAGTGGTTCACCCCGAGCGGGTCCCACCTACAATGAGCAGTTCTTC. This encodes CASGSPRAGPTYNEQFF.

This clone was found a few times. CDR3 sequence (DNA): TGCGCCAGTCACCCACTAGCGGGAGGATGGGGTGAGCAGTTCTTC. Residues: CASHPLAGGWGEQFF. The chain couples TRBV5-1 to TRBJ2-1, with 12 bases aligning to TRBD2. Trimming cost V 8 bases and J 9 bases; bases outside gene matches: 12. Germline loops: CDR1 SGHRS, CDR2 YFSETQ. This CDR3 comprises 15 residues.

J is TRBJ1-1 and V is TRBV12-5, with 7 bases fitting TRBD1. The J segment lost 2 bases and the V segment lost 5 bases, leaving 8 bases of the junction unmatched. The CDR3 spans 15 residues. Germline V gene data show CDR1 as LGHNT and CDR2 as FRNRAP. DNA for the CDR3: TGTGCTAGTGGTCCCCGGAGGGGGCCCAACACTGAAGCTTTCTTT. It translates to CASGPRRGPNTEAFF.

A few counts support this clone. This rearrangement joins TRBV5-1 to TRBJ2-5; no firm D call. Germline CDR1 SGHRS, CDR2 YFSETQ. This CDR3 has 15 amino acids. V was clipped by 4 bases and J by 2 bases, with 15 bases between them. The CDR3 DNA reads as TGCGCCAGCAGCCTCCCGTTCGCGACTCAAGAGACCCAGTACTTC. Translation: CASSLPFATQETQYF. Full variable domain (outside the CDR3, taken from reference TRBV5-1 and TRBJ2-5): KAGVTQTPRYLIKTRGQQVTLSCSPISGHRSVSWYQQTPGQGLQFLFEYFSETQRNKGNFPGRFSGRQFSNSRSEMNVSTLELGDSALYLCASSLPFATQETQYFGPGTRLLVL.

This sequence joins TRBV6-6 and TRBJ2-3; 7 positions match TRBD2. Germline V CDR1 and CDR2: MNHNY, SVGAGI (reference sequence). The V gene end was trimmed by 5 bases and the J gene end by 5 bases; junction bases not matched to a gene: 10. This CDR3 comprises 15 residues. CDR3 sequence: CASSPQWGGKDTQYF. CDR3 nucleotide sequence: TGTGCCAGCAGTCCCCAATGGGGGGGAAAAGATACGCAGTATTTT.

This clone appeared a few times. This chain links TRBV6-6 with TRBJ2-4, with a weak D call TRBD1 (7 bases). Trimming cost V 6 bases and J 2 bases, with 17 bases left between them. Germline V lookup: CDR1 MNHNY, CDR2 SVGAGI (reference sequence). This CDR3 spans 16 amino acids. CDR3 loop: CASRRGAGGPKNIQYF. In nucleotides, the CDR3 is TGTGCCAGCAGACGCGGGGCAGGGGGTCCCAAAAACATTCAGTACTTC.

A few counts support this clone. The chain is built from TRBV29-1 and TRBJ1-2; TRBD1 matches 9 bases. J was trimmed by 4 bases and V by 4 bases; bases with no gene match: 4. Germline CDR1 reads SQVTM; CDR2 reads ANQGSEA. This CDR3 has 13 amino acids. The CDR3 bases are TGCAGCGTTGGACAGGGGGAGGCCTATGGCTACACCTTC. As protein: CSVGQGEAYGYTF.

This clone was found a few times. V gene TRBV18 combines with J gene TRBJ1-1; no clear D gene. Germline V lookup: CDR1 KGHSH, CDR2 LQKENI. The CDR3 totals 14 residues. V was trimmed by 3 bases and J by 6 bases, leaving 14 bases between them. The CDR3, as DNA: TGTGCCAGCTCACCCCGTGGCGATGAGGCTGAAGCTTTCTTT. Protein: CASSPRGDEAEAFF.

This clone has a handful of counts. The chain links TRBV6-6 to TRBJ1-5; the D gene is possibly TRBD1 (5 bases). V dropped 6 bases and J dropped 3 bases, with 9 bases sitting between them. CDR1 is MNHNY, CDR2 SVGAGI, per germline (reference sequence). The CDR3 is made up of 13 amino acids. The chain's CDR3 is CASSAGINQPQHF. The CDR3 DNA reads TGTGCCAGCAGCGCAGGGATCAATCAGCCCCAGCATTTT.

V gene TRBV9 combines with J gene TRBJ1-2, with 10 bases lining up with TRBD1. This CDR3 spans 17 amino acids. The germline V gene has CDR1 SGDLS and CDR2 YYNGEE. The ends lost 3 bases at V and 1 base at J; junction bases unmatched: 9. CDR3 loop: CASSATWTGGFNYGYTF. In DNA, the CDR3 is TGTGCCAGCAGCGCCACCTGGACAGGGGGTTTTAACTATGGCTACACCTTC.

The rearrangement joins TRBV18 to TRBJ1-2; D is possibly TRBD1 (5 bases). This CDR3 spans 12 amino acids. Per germline, CDR1 KGHSH and CDR2 LQKENI. V lost 0 bases and J lost 14, with 13 bases in between. DNA for the CDR3: TGTGCCAGCTCACCACCATGGACACCCGGGACCTTC. It yields the protein CASSPPWTPGTF.

The J gene is TRBJ2-2, the V gene TRBV15, with D unresolved. V shed 0 bases and J shed 1 base, with 3 bases lying between them. This CDR3 region has 14 residues. Germline assignment: CDR1 LNHNV and CDR2 YYDKDF (reference sequence). The CDR3 loop is CATSRDQNTGELFF. CDR3 DNA sequence: TGTGCCACCAGCAGAGACCAGAACACCGGGGAGCTGTTTTTT.

The V gene is TRBV9, the J gene TRBJ2-2; TRBD1 aligns across 9 bases. V trimming: 0 bases; J trimming: 6 bases; junction bases outside the gene matches: 3. CDR3 length equals 15 residues. Germline CDR1 is SGDLS and CDR2 is YYNGEE. The DNA for the CDR3 is TGTGCCAGCAGCGTAGGGGACAGGGTCTCCGGGGAGCTGTTTTTT. Protein: CASSVGDRVSGELFF.

V gene TRBV5-4 combines with J gene TRBJ1-1; unclear D gene. Trimming removed 0 bases from V and 10 bases from J, with 19 bases in between. CDR1 is SGHNT and CDR2 is YYREEE in the germline V gene (reference sequence). The CDR3 sequence is 15 residues long. The CDR3 nucleotides are TGTGCCAGCAGCTTGGCGCTGGGAGGGCGGGAGGTAGCTTTCTTT. Translated: CASSLALGGREVAFF.

CDR3 sequence: CASSLRREYYEQYV. The CDR3 region has the DNA TGTGCCAGCAGCTTACGGCGGGAGTACTACGAGCAGTACGTC. The chain employs TRBV7-8 and TRBJ2-7, with 7 bases lining up with TRBD2. Per the germline V gene, CDR1 is SGHVS and CDR2 is FQNEAQ. CDR3 size: 14 residues. J lost 3 bases, V lost 2 bases, and 4 bases had no gene match.

This clone was observed a handful of times. The chain has TRBV7-9 and TRBJ2-1; D ambiguous. Germline loops: CDR1 SEHNR, CDR2 FQNEAQ (reference sequence). V shed 1 base and J shed 8 bases, with 6 bases lying between them. There are 12 residues in the CDR3. The CDR3 bases are TGTGCCAGCAGCTTAGAATATGATGAGCAGTTCTTC. It translates to CASSLEYDEQFF.

The V and J genes are TRBV9 and TRBJ2-1; 9 nucleotides agree with TRBD2. CDR1 and CDR2 from the germline V gene are SGDLS and YYNGEE. The CDR3 has 17 residues. V was pared by 0 bases and J by 2 bases, with 6 bases of the junction left unmatched. The CDR3 loop is CASSVGGASGTYNEQFF. CDR3 DNA: TGTGCCAGCAGCGTAGGGGGGGCTAGCGGGACCTACAATGAGCAGTTCTTC.

This clone was seen just once. This chain connects TRBV7-6 to TRBJ1-1; 7 nucleotides line up with TRBD1. This CDR3 region has 14 residues. The V segment lost 5 bases and the J segment 4 bases; nucleotides outside the gene matches: 7. Germline-derived CDR1 and CDR2 are SGHVS and FNYEAQ. The CDR3, as DNA: TGTGCCAGCAGCCCGAGACAGGGTGCCACTGAAGCTTTCTTT. Translating gives CASSPRQGATEAFF.

This clone appeared a few times. The V gene is TRBV5-1, the J gene TRBJ2-7, with 11 bases that match TRBD2. Germline lookup yields CDR1 SGHRS and CDR2 YFSETQ. Trimming removed 4 bases from V and 3 bases from J; junction bases left unmatched: 6. The CDR3 is 15 amino acids. The CDR3 bases are TGCGCCAGCAGCCCAACCACTAGCGGGGGCTACGAGCAGTACTTC. Translation gives CASSPTTSGGYEQYF.

This chain joins TRBV28 and TRBJ1-5; a weak D match, TRBD1 (5 bases). CDR3 length: 16 residues. Germline V gene sequence: CDR1 MDHEN, CDR2 SYDVKM. Trimming pared 4 bases from V and 0 bases from J, leaving 13 bases between. CDR3 nucleotide sequence: TGTGCCAGCAGTTACGCAGGGCTGTATAGCAATCAGCCCCAGCATTTT. Its protein product is CASSYAGLYSNQPQHF.

This clone has only a few counts. J is TRBJ2-5 and V is TRBV28; perhaps TRBD2 as D (6 bases). The CDR3 has 13 residues. The germline V gene has CDR1 MDHEN and CDR2 SYDVKM. Trimming left V 8 bases short and J 1 base short, with 11 bases between. The CDR3, as DNA: TGTGCCAGCGGCGGGACCCCCCAAGAGACCCAGTACTTC. Residues: CASGGTPQETQYF.

This clone has more than one count but fewer than ten. J is TRBJ2-3 and V is TRBV11-2; D may be TRBD2 (5 bases). V dropped 1 base and J dropped 3 bases, with 23 bases sitting between them. Per the germline V gene, CDR1 is SGHAT and CDR2 is FQNNGV. The CDR3 consists of 19 residues. CDR3 sequence: CASSLGRDRSSQETDTQYF. The CDR3, as DNA: TGTGCCAGCAGCTTAGGACGGGATAGGAGCTCCCAGGAGACAGATACGCAGTATTTT.

This clone occurred a few times. The J gene is TRBJ2-7, the V gene TRBV18, with TRBD1 as a possible D gene (6 bases). The V gene lost 2 bases and the J gene lost 1 base, with 9 bases spanning the gap. In germline, CDR1 is KGHSH, CDR2 LQKENI. The CDR3 has 14 amino acids. CDR3: CASSPGQHSYEQYV. CDR3 coding DNA: TGTGCCAGCTCACCAGGACAGCATTCCTACGAGCAGTACGTC.

The V gene is TRBV25-1, the J gene TRBJ1-2; no clear D gene. The V end was cut by 3 bases, the J end by 0 bases, with 5 bases between. Germline V gene lookup returns CDR1 MGHDK and CDR2 SYGVNS. The CDR3 totals 13 residues. CDR3 coding DNA: TGTGCCAGCAGTGATTCGGCTAACTATGGCTACACCTTC. It codes for CASSDSANYGYTF.